This is a list of T cell receptor beta chains from one sample in a study of shared clonotypes between healthy human individuals. The method was immunoSEQ multiplex PCR; TCRdb's version includes in-frame clones alone and lacks a portion of them. The data show 550,000 to 650,000 clones, approximately 96% seen once. Specimen: naive CD8+ T cells sorted from blood. Source of these receptors: a woman aged 30 to 39 in good health. Both conserved end residues are part of each CDR3. Fields, in order: J gene, V gene, clone size, D gene, CDR3 DNA, CDR3 protein. A D gene is named only where the DNA matches it firmly. A clone size is listed for some rows: how often the clone was seen (once, few, many), or a class if it is expanded.

j_call: TRBJ2-7
v_call: TRBV14
clone_size: .
d_call: TRBD2
cdr3_nt: TGTGCCAGCAGCCAATATGGGGCGGGAGCCCGCGGGCAGTACTTC
cdr3_aa: CASSQYGAGARGQYF

j_call: TRBJ1-1
v_call: TRBV7-9
clone_size: .
d_call: .
cdr3_nt: TGTGCCAGCAGCTTTAGTCCTCCGTGGGCCATGAACACTGAAGCTTTCTTT
cdr3_aa: CASSFSPPWAMNTEAFF

j_call: TRBJ2-5
v_call: TRBV13
clone_size: .
d_call: .
cdr3_nt: TGTGCCAGCAGCTGGGGGACGGACCTCCAAGAGACCCAGTACTTC
cdr3_aa: CASSWGTDLQETQYF

j_call: TRBJ2-1
v_call: TRBV27
clone_size: .
d_call: .
cdr3_nt: TGTGCCAGCAGCGGGAGAGGGGATGAGCAGTTCTTC
cdr3_aa: CASSGRGDEQFF

j_call: TRBJ2-1
v_call: TRBV5-1
clone_size: .
d_call: TRBD2
cdr3_nt: TGCGCCAGCAGCTTAGGCGGGAGTCGGTCCGATGAGCAGTTCTTC
cdr3_aa: CASSLGGSRSDEQFF

j_call: TRBJ2-7
v_call: TRBV4-1
clone_size: once
d_call: TRBD2
cdr3_nt: TGCGCCAGCAGCCAAGATTTAGCGGGGGACTACGAGCAGTACTTC
cdr3_aa: CASSQDLAGDYEQYF

j_call: TRBJ1-5
v_call: TRBV27
clone_size: .
d_call: TRBD1
cdr3_nt: TGTGCCAGCAGTTCCCTTTGGCAGGGGGGTAATCAGCCCCAGCATTTT
cdr3_aa: CASSSLWQGGNQPQHF

j_call: TRBJ2-7
v_call: TRBV6-1
clone_size: .
d_call: .
cdr3_nt: TGTGCCAGCAGTGAAGCCCCGGGTAGGGACGAGCAGTACTTC
cdr3_aa: CASSEAPGRDEQYF

j_call: TRBJ1-4
v_call: TRBV27
clone_size: .
d_call: .
cdr3_nt: TGTGCCAGCAGTTCAGGGCCCGGAAGACGGGAACTGTTTTTT
cdr3_aa: CASSSGPGRRELFF

j_call: TRBJ2-7
v_call: TRBV7-9
clone_size: .
d_call: .
cdr3_nt: TGTGCCAGCAGTGGGCAGGGGGGCTCCTACGAGCAGTACTTC
cdr3_aa: CASSGQGGSYEQYF

j_call: TRBJ1-1
v_call: TRBV27
clone_size: .
d_call: .
cdr3_nt: TGTGCCAGCAGTTCAGGGGCTTGGGGAACTGAAGCTTTCTTT
cdr3_aa: CASSSGAWGTEAFF

j_call: TRBJ2-7
v_call: TRBV2
clone_size: .
d_call: TRBD1
cdr3_nt: TGTGCCAGCGGGACAGGGCCAGCCTACGAGCAGTACTTC
cdr3_aa: CASGTGPAYEQYF

j_call: TRBJ2-3
v_call: TRBV28
clone_size: .
d_call: TRBD2
cdr3_nt: TGTGCCAGCAGACCCGCCCTGGGACTAGCGCTCGATACGCAGTATTTT
cdr3_aa: CASRPALGLALDTQYF

j_call: TRBJ2-2
v_call: TRBV27
clone_size: once
d_call: TRBD2
cdr3_nt: TGTGCCAGCAGTTATCAAGCGGGAATCCCCGGGGAGCTGTTTTTT
cdr3_aa: CASSYQAGIPGELFF

j_call: TRBJ2-2
v_call: TRBV7-8
clone_size: once
d_call: .
cdr3_nt: TGTGCCAGCAGCTCCAACACCGGGGAGCTGTTTTTT
cdr3_aa: CASSSNTGELFF

j_call: TRBJ2-7
v_call: TRBV10-2
clone_size: .
d_call: .
cdr3_nt: TGCGCCAGCAGGACGGGAGTTCCGGGGGAGCAGTACTTC
cdr3_aa: CASRTGVPGEQYF

j_call: TRBJ2-5
v_call: TRBV6-5
clone_size: .
d_call: TRBD2
cdr3_nt: TGTGCCAGCACCCCGGGAGGTGGGAGCGGAGAGACCCAGTACTTC
cdr3_aa: CASTPGGGSGETQYF

j_call: TRBJ2-7
v_call: TRBV6-1
clone_size: .
d_call: TRBD1
cdr3_nt: TGTGCCAGCAGCAGTAGGGGGCTTATTACCGAGCAGTACTTC
cdr3_aa: CASSSRGLITEQYF